Following are 14 T cell receptor beta chains from one sample sequenced in a study of technical replicates of blood from several donors. Profiled with immunoSEQ multiplex PCR; TCRdb holds only in-frame clones, not every one. Of around 70,000 clones listed, roughly 97% are singletons. Input material: T cells isolated from PBMCs. The source of these receptors is a human donor in good health.

CDR3 region: CASSFSSGEQFF. The CDR3 DNA is TGCGCCAGCAGCTTTAGTAGCGGTGAGCAGTTCTTC. J is TRBJ2-1 and V is TRBV5-1, with D possibly being TRBD2 (6 bases). CDR3 length: 12 residues. Germline assignment: CDR1 SGHRS and CDR2 YFSETQ. Trimming removed 2 bases at V and 9 bases at J, with 9 bases between.

This rearrangement joins TRBV2 to TRBJ2-6; no firm D call. Germline CDR1 and CDR2: SNHLY and FYNNEI. The CDR3 has 19 amino acids. Trimming stripped 4 bases from V and 0 bases from J, with 19 bases between. The CDR3 coding sequence is TGTGCCAGCAGTGTCCTGTTAGGAGAAGCGTACTCTGGGGCCAACGTCCTGACTTTC. The encoded protein is CASSVLLGEAYSGANVLTF.

This clone was detected once. This chain uses TRBV6-1 with TRBJ1-1; D unresolved. Trimming cost V 5 bases and J 0 bases, with 10 bases left between them. CDR3 length: 14 residues. CDR1 MNHNS and CDR2 SASEGT come from the germline V gene. The CDR3 DNA is TGTGCCAGCAGTTTAGAGTTCATGAACACTGAAGCTTTCTTT. This codes for CASSLEFMNTEAFF.

This rearrangement joins TRBV30 to TRBJ1-1; D is undetermined. Looked up from germline, CDR1 is GTSNPN and CDR2 is SVGIG (reference sequence). CDR3 length: 15 amino acids. Deletions cut 1 base from V and 3 bases from J, with 15 bases between. DNA for the CDR3: TGTGCCTGGAGTGACCTCGGAGGTGTAGACACTGAAGCTTTCTTT. Its translation is CAWSDLGGVDTEAFF.

The chain employs TRBV7-3 and TRBJ1-1, with D possibly TRBD1 on 5 matching bases. Germline lookup yields CDR1 SGHTA and CDR2 FQGTGA. The CDR3 is 16 residues long. Trimming pared 4 bases from V and 3 bases from J, leaving 18 bases between. CDR3 DNA sequence: TGTGCCAGCAGCTCCTCCTGGAGGGAGGGGCACACTGAAGCTTTCTTT. Its translation: CASSSSWREGHTEAFF.

The chain combines TRBV2 with TRBJ1-1, with 7 bases matching TRBD1. Trimming cost V 4 bases and J 4 bases; bases outside gene matches: 6. CDR1 is SNHLY and CDR2 is FYNNEI in the germline V gene. This CDR3 is built from 14 residues. In nucleotides, the CDR3 is TGTGCCAGCAGTGGACAGGGTACCGGCACTGAAGCTTTCTTT. This sequence encodes CASSGQGTGTEAFF.

The rearrangement uses TRBV28 and TRBJ2-7, with D maybe TRBD2 (5 bases). The V gene lost 6 bases and the J gene lost 2 bases, with 23 bases spanning the gap. The CDR3 extends over 17 amino acids. Germline V gene sequence: CDR1 MDHEN, CDR2 SYDVKM. CDR3 DNA: TGTGCCAGCAGCGTCCCGGAGGAACAGCCGGCCCCCTACGAGCAGTACTTC. Residues: CASSVPEEQPAPYEQYF.

The chain couples TRBV28 to TRBJ2-7, with D hard to call. The ends were cut back, 1 base at V and 3 bases at J, with 10 bases in the middle. CDR1 MDHEN and CDR2 SYDVKM come from the germline V gene. The CDR3 runs 14 residues. The CDR3 reads CASSLLSPVYEQYF. CDR3 bases: TGTGCCAGCAGTTTATTATCCCCTGTCTACGAGCAGTACTTC.

This clone was detected once. This chain connects TRBV5-8 to TRBJ1-3; no reliable D call. CDR3 length equals 14 residues. Per the germline V gene, CDR1 is SGHTS and CDR2 is YDEGEE. V lost 1 base, J lost 2 bases, and 7 bases lay in between. CDR3 in amino acids: CASSLMSTGNTIYF. Here the CDR3 DNA reads TGTGCCAGCAGCTTGATGTCTACTGGAAACACCATATATTTT.

V usage is TRBV29-1 and J usage is TRBJ1-1, with D perhaps matching TRBD1 (6 bases). Trimming removed 5 bases from V and 6 bases from J, with 10 bases in between. CDR1 is SQVTM, CDR2 ANQGSEA, per germline. The length of the CDR3 is 11 residues. The CDR3 is CSVRRGPEAFF. CDR3 bases: TGCAGCGTTCGCAGGGGCCCTGAAGCTTTCTTT.

V and J are TRBV6-5 and TRBJ2-7; D is possibly TRBD2 (5 bases). Germline lookup yields CDR1 MNHEY and CDR2 SVGAGI. V lost 2 bases and J 0 bases, leaving 14 bases between the germline ends. The CDR3 loop spans 16 amino acids. The CDR3 DNA is TGTGCCAGCAGTTACATAGGAGGCACCTCCTCCTACGAGCAGTACTTC. It codes for CASSYIGGTSSYEQYF.

This sequence joins TRBV6-1 and TRBJ1-5; D is perhaps TRBD1 (5 bases). The V gene's germline CDR1 is MNHNS and CDR2 SASEGT. Trimming took off 10 bases at V and 2 bases at J, with 15 bases between the two ends. The CDR3 extends over 14 amino acids. The CDR3 nucleotides are TGTGCCACCAAGTGGCAGGGTGGCAATCAGCCCCAGCATTTT. The encoded protein is CATKWQGGNQPQHF.

Concerning this clone: The junction and the germline gene differ at one end; a read error may be behind it. The chain carries TRBV7-7 and TRBJ2-1; 12 bases line up with TRBD2. CDR3 length equals 15 residues. CDR1 and CDR2 (germline): SSHAT, FNYEAQ (reference sequence). The CDR3 nucleotides are TGTGCTAGCAGCCACGGACTAGCGGGGTACAATGAGCAGTTCTTC. Encoded protein: CASSHGLAGYNEQFF.

The rearrangement links TRBV7-3 to TRBJ1-4, with 8 bases fitting TRBD1. V lost 6 bases, J lost 7 bases, and 7 bases stayed unmatched. The CDR3 totals 14 residues. The germline gives CDR1 SGHTA, CDR2 FQGTGA. The CDR3 here is CASSKWTGSEKLFF. The CDR3 DNA sequence: TGTGCCAGCAGTAAATGGACAGGGTCTGAAAAACTGTTTTTT.